This passage covers 21 T cell receptor beta chains from one sample sequenced in a study of beta chain features in type 1 diabetes. The study's findings and limits: Researchers report that Type 1 diabetes patients had moderately but significantly shorter TCRB CDR3s across all four CD4+ subsets.

What was sequenced were expressed TCRB transcripts, since all of the isolated RNA had been reverse transcribed. Some clones are missing from TCRdb's copy, which holds only in-frame ones; the method was immunoSEQ multiplex PCR. The data hold 550,000 to 850,000 clones, with around 15% observed a single time. These receptors' antigens are unknown. Sequencing used naive CD4+ T cells from blood. Receptor source: a man between 18 and 29 years old with type 1 diabetes.

The table lists this clone with a few counts. The chain has TRBV7-2 and TRBJ2-5; no firm D call. Trimming shortened V by 0 bases and J by 2 bases, and 7 bases separated the two germline ends. CDR1 SGHTA and CDR2 FQGNSA come from the germline V gene. The CDR3 is 14 amino acids. CDR3 amino acids: CASSLAGWQETQYF. DNA of the CDR3: TGTGCCAGCAGCTTAGCAGGGTGGCAAGAGACCCAGTACTTC. The whole variable domain, filled in from reference TRBV7-2 and TRBJ2-5, reads GAGVSQSPSNKVTEKGKDVELRCDPISGHTALYWYRQSLGQGLEFLIYFQGNSAPDKSGLPSDRFSAERTGGSVSTLTIQRTQQEDSAVYLCASSLAGWQETQYFGPGTRLLVL.

This chain links TRBV7-8 with TRBJ1-2; D not certain. The V end lost 1 base, the J end lost 4 bases, and 10 bases lay between the germline ends. Germline V lookup: CDR1 SGHVS, CDR2 FQNEAQ. The CDR3 has 14 amino acids. In DNA, the CDR3 is TGTGCCAGCAGCTTAGGCGTAGGGATCTATGGCTACACCTTC. This gives the protein CASSLGVGIYGYTF. The whole variable domain, filled in from reference TRBV7-8 and TRBJ1-2, reads GAGVSQSPRYKVAKRGQDVALRCDPISGHVSLFWYQQALGQGPEFLTYFQNEAQLDKSGLPSDRFFAERPEGSVSTLKIQRTQQEDSAVYLCASSLGVGIYGYTFGSGTRLTVV.

This clone was observed a few times. This rearrangement joins TRBV25-1 to TRBJ2-5; D is perhaps TRBD1 (6 bases). The CDR3 extends over 14 amino acids. Germline assignment: CDR1 MGHDK and CDR2 SYGVNS. V lost 5 bases and J lost 2, with 12 bases in between. The CDR3 is CASSMTGAQETQYF. CDR3 nucleotide sequence: TGTGCCAGCAGTATGACAGGTGCACAAGAGACCCAGTACTTC.

This clone has more than one count but fewer than ten. This chain joins TRBV28 and TRBJ1-2; D might be TRBD1 (5 bases). This CDR3 comprises 13 residues. Germline V gene lookup returns CDR1 MDHEN and CDR2 SYDVKM. The V gene lost 3 bases and the J gene lost 8 bases, with 13 bases spanning the gap. The CDR3 loop is CASSLQGPKGYTF. CDR3 DNA: TGTGCCAGCAGTTTGCAGGGCCCCAAGGGCTACACCTTC.

This clone has just a few counts. The rearrangement joins TRBV12-5 to TRBJ2-7; D not resolved. V gave up 0 bases and J gave up 4 bases, with 16 bases separating them. CDR1 LGHNT and CDR2 FRNRAP come from the germline V gene. This CDR3 has 16 amino acids. CDR3 loop: CASGLVRNSGPYEQYF. The CDR3 region has the DNA TGTGCTAGTGGTTTGGTCCGGAACAGTGGGCCTTACGAGCAGTACTTC. The full variable domain, its missing parts supplied by reference TRBV12-5 and TRBJ2-7, is DARVTQTPRHKVTEMGQEVTMRCQPILGHNTVFWYRQTMMQGLELLAYFRNRAPLDDSGMPKDRFSAEMPDATLATLKIQPSEPRDSAVYFCASGLVRNSGPYEQYFGPGTRLTVT.

The table lists this clone with a few counts. For the CDR3, the DNA is TGCGCCAGCAGCCCGCCTTTAGCAGGGGCTTACTACGAGCAGTACTTC. It is translated as CASSPPLAGAYYEQYF. This sequence joins TRBV4-1 and TRBJ2-7; TRBD1 might be the D (6 bases). This CDR3 is built from 16 residues. Germline-derived CDR1 and CDR2 are MGHRA and YSYEKL. Between the trimmed V and J ends, which lost 4 bases and 3 bases, there was a span of 19 bases.

In this sample, this clone turned up a few times. V and J are TRBV7-3 and TRBJ2-2; TRBD1 matches 10 bases. This CDR3 contains 14 residues. Trimming at V came to 10 bases and at J to 2 bases, leaving 4 bases not matched to a gene. The germline V gene encodes CDR1 SGHTA and CDR2 FQGTGA. CDR3 loop: CATGTGANTGELFF. The CDR3 DNA reads as TGTGCCACTGGGACAGGGGCCAACACCGGGGAGCTGTTTTTT.

This clone has only a few counts. The rearrangement joins TRBV9 to TRBJ2-3; 8 nucleotides align to TRBD2. The CDR3 covers 14 residues. The germline gives CDR1 SGDLS, CDR2 YYNGEE. The V gene end was trimmed by 3 bases and the J gene end by 1 base; junction bases not matched to a gene: 1. CDR3 residues: CASSAGLGTDTQYF. CDR3 DNA: TGTGCCAGCAGCGCGGGACTAGGCACAGATACGCAGTATTTT.

The CDR3 region has the DNA TGCGCCAGCAGCGCGAGGACAGATAGGGCTGAAGCTTTCTTT. Its translation is CASSARTDRAEAFF. V is TRBV5-1 and J is TRBJ1-1; D might be TRBD1 (6 bases). Trimming stripped 4 bases from V and 6 bases from J, with 16 bases between. Germline assignment: CDR1 SGHRS and CDR2 YFSETQ. This CDR3 has 14 residues. Complete variable domain (other parts from reference TRBV5-1 and TRBJ1-1): KAGVTQTPRYLIKTRGQQVTLSCSPISGHRSVSWYQQTPGQGLQFLFEYFSETQRNKGNFPGRFSGRQFSNSRSEMNVSTLELGDSALYLCASSARTDRAEAFFGQGTRLTVV.

This clone turned up a few times. Within the sample, other DNA sequences also encode this same CDR3. The chain combines TRBV30 with TRBJ2-5; D remains ambiguous. The CDR3 covers 13 residues. Germline-derived CDR1 and CDR2 are GTSNPN and SVGIG (reference sequence). V lost 0 bases, J lost 2 bases, and 7 bases lay in between. Written as DNA, the CDR3 is TGTGCCTGGAGTGTACAGTCACAAGAGACCCAGTACTTC. Protein: CAWSVQSQETQYF.

This clone turned up a few times. The chain uses TRBV7-9 and TRBJ2-4; TRBD2 might be the D (6 bases). Trimming took 3 bases from V and 6 from J, leaving 24 bases between them. This CDR3 is 18 amino acids long. CDR1 SEHNR and CDR2 FQNEAQ come from the germline V gene (reference sequence). The CDR3 DNA reads as TGTGCCAGCAGCTTCGCCTGGCAAGACACTAGCCACGGAAACATTCAGTACTTC. Protein sequence: CASSFAWQDTSHGNIQYF.

The J gene is TRBJ2-2, the V gene TRBV10-3; D possibly matches TRBD1 or TRBD2 (5 bases each). The CDR3 has 16 amino acids. The V end was cut by 0 bases, the J end by 7 bases, with 15 bases between. Germline CDR1 reads ENHRY; CDR2 reads SYGVKD. DNA of the CDR3: TGTGCCATCAGTGAGTCTACGCACGGGGCCCGCGGGGAGCTGTTTTTT. Its protein product is CAISESTHGARGELFF.

This clone was counted only a few times. The J gene is TRBJ2-7, the V gene TRBV15; the D call may be TRBD1 or TRBD2 (5 bases each). The CDR3 runs to 12 residues. V lost 8 bases and J 8 bases, leaving 16 bases between the germline ends. Germline lookup yields CDR1 LNHNV and CDR2 YYDKDF (reference sequence). The CDR3 here is CATRDPKWKQYF. Written as DNA, the CDR3 is TGTGCCACCCGGGACCCGAAGTGGAAGCAGTACTTC.

This clone was seen only a few times. V usage is TRBV6-1 and J usage is TRBJ2-5, with 11 bases lining up with TRBD2. Per germline, CDR1 MNHNS and CDR2 SASEGT. Unmatched junction bases numbered 3, after V lost 3 bases and J lost 6 bases. The CDR3 covers 14 residues. The CDR3 spells CASSDGLAGKTQYF. The CDR3 DNA reads as TGTGCCAGCAGTGACGGACTAGCGGGCAAGACCCAGTACTTC.

V and J are TRBV18 and TRBJ1-5; tentatively, D is TRBD1 (5 bases). The CDR3 is made up of 14 amino acids. Looked up from germline, CDR1 is KGHSH and CDR2 is LQKENI. Trimming pared 2 bases from V and 5 bases from J, leaving 10 bases between. The CDR3 DNA reads as TGTGCCAGCTCACCAGGTCGGGGCGATCAGCCCCAGCATTTT. Protein sequence: CASSPGRGDQPQHF.

This clone was counted between two and nine times. Other DNA variants within this sample encode the same CDR3. The chain couples TRBV30 to TRBJ1-5; D perhaps matches TRBD1 (5 bases). The CDR3 length is 13 residues. CDR1 and CDR2 (germline): GTSNPN, SVGIG (reference sequence). The V end was cut by 1 base, the J end by 2 bases, with 6 bases between. The CDR3 here is CAWSEGGNQPQHF. CDR3 nucleotide sequence: TGTGCCTGGAGTGAAGGGGGCAATCAGCCCCAGCATTTT.

This clone occurred a few times. The chain couples TRBV9 to TRBJ2-7, with D maybe TRBD1 (6 bases). V lost 0 bases and J 3 bases, leaving 13 bases between the germline ends. The CDR3 loop spans 15 amino acids. Germline V gene sequence: CDR1 SGDLS, CDR2 YYNGEE. The CDR3 reads CASSVGWDTFYEQYF. As DNA, the CDR3 is TGTGCCAGCAGCGTAGGCTGGGACACTTTCTACGAGCAGTACTTC.

The chain recombines TRBV5-4 with TRBJ2-3; 7 bases line up with TRBD2. The CDR3 extends over 14 amino acids. The trim removed 4 bases at V and 2 bases at J, leaving 4 bases unmatched. Germline V gives CDR1 SGHNT, CDR2 YYREEE (reference sequence). CDR3 sequence reads: CASSLGGTTDTQYF. CDR3 in DNA: TGTGCCAGCAGCCTCGGGGGGACCACAGATACGCAGTATTTT.

This clone showed up just a few times. The chain carries TRBV13 and TRBJ2-5, with D perhaps TRBD2 (6 bases). V lost 7 bases and J lost 5, with 11 bases in between. CDR1 PRHDT and CDR2 FYEKMQ come from the germline V gene (reference sequence). The CDR3 sequence is 12 residues long. DNA for the CDR3: TGTGCCAGCAACCGGGGGTGGGAGACCCAGTACTTC. This encodes CASNRGWETQYF.

This clone was picked up one time. The chain uses TRBV6-1 and TRBJ1-4; D is unclear. The CDR3 extends over 13 amino acids. The V end was cut by 6 bases, the J end by 10 bases, with 15 bases between. In germline, CDR1 is MNHNS, CDR2 SASEGT. In nucleotides, the CDR3 is TGTGCCAGCAGGGGGTCGGGAGGCGGAAAACTGTTTTTT. It specifies CASRGSGGGKLFF.

This chain connects TRBV5-4 to TRBJ2-1; 8 bases line up with TRBD1. The CDR3 is made up of 15 amino acids. J lost 4 bases, V lost 1 base, and 4 bases had no gene match. The germline V gene has CDR1 SGHNT and CDR2 YYREEE (reference sequence). This chain's CDR3 is CASSLWQGAYNEQFF. The CDR3, as DNA: TGTGCCAGCAGCTTGTGGCAGGGGGCGTACAATGAGCAGTTCTTC.